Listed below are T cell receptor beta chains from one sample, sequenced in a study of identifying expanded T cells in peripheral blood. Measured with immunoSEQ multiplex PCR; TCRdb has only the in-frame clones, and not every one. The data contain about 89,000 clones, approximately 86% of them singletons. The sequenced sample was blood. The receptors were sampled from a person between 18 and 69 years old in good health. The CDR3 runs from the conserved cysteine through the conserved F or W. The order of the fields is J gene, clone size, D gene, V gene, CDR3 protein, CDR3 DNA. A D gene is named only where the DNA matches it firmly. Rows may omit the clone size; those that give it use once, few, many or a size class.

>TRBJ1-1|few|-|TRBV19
CASSMKGDTEAFF
TGTGCCAGTAGTATGAAGGGTGACACTGAAGCTTTCTTT
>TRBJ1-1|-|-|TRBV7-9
CASSSHDRLNTEAFF
TGTGCCAGCAGCTCCCACGACAGACTCAACACTGAAGCTTTCTTT
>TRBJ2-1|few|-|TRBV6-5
CASRPRTGSYNEQFF
TGTGCCAGCAGACCCCGGACGGGCTCCTACAATGAGCAGTTCTTC
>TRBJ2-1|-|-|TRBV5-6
CASSLGGGLEYNEQFF
TGTGCCAGCAGCTTGGGTGGGGGGCTAGAATACAATGAGCAGTTCTTC
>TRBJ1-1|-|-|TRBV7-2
CASSLSGSGKNTEAFF
TGTGCCAGCAGCTTAAGTGGGTCAGGAAAGAACACTGAAGCTTTCTTT
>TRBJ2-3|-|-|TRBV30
CAWGDPGVTDTQYF
TGTGCCTGGGGTGACCCGGGAGTCACAGATACGCAGTATTTT
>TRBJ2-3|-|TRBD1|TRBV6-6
CASKKQGRRTDTQYF
TGTGCCAGCAAAAAACAGGGGAGAAGGACAGATACGCAGTATTTT
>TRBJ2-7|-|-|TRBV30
CAWSTGGVFYEQYF
TGTGCCTGGAGTACAGGAGGGGTCTTCTACGAGCAGTACTTC
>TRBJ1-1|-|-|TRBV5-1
CASSSQGEDTEAFF
TGCGCCAGCAGCTCCCAGGGCGAGGACACTGAAGCTTTCTTT
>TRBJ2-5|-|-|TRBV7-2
CASSSAGVEETQYF
TGTGCCAGCAGCTCGGCGGGTGTAGAAGAGACCCAGTACTTC
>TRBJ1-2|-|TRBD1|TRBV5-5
CASSASGTGGAGYTF
TGTGCCAGCAGCGCCTCCGGGACAGGGGGCGCGGGCTACACCTTC
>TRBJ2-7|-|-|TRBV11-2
CASSKIYEQYF
TGTGCCAGCAGCAAGATCTACGAGCAGTACTTC
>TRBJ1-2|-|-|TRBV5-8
CASSLAPTLSSGYTF
TGTGCCAGCAGCTTGGCCCCCACGCTGAGTAGTGGCTACACCTTC
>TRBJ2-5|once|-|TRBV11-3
CASSLDRETQYF
TGTGCCAGCAGCTTAGATCGGGAGACCCAGTACTTC
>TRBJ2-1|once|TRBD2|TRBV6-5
CASKRVLAAYNEQFF
TGTGCCAGCAAAAGGGTCCTAGCGGCTTACAATGAGCAGTTCTTC
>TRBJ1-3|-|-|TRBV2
CASKGRGLTGNTIYF
TGTGCCAGCAAAGGACGGGGACTGACTGGAAACACCATATATTTT
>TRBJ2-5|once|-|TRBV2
CASRTGQETQYF
TGTGCCAGCCGGACGGGACAAGAGACCCAGTACTTC
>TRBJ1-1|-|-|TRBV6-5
CASIRNTEAFF
TGTGCCAGCATAAGGAACACTGAAGCTTTCTTT
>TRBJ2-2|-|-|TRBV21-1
CASSIDRDFTGELFF
TGTGCCAGCAGCATAGACAGGGACTTCACCGGGGAGCTGTTTTTT
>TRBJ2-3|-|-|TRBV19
CASSGSGWSTDTQYF
TGTGCCTCATCGGGGTCGGGATGGAGCACAGATACGCAGTATTTT
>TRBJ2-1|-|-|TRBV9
CASSGQEGLGEQFF
TGTGCCAGCAGTGGACAGGAGGGGTTGGGTGAGCAGTTCTTC
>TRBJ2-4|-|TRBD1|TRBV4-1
CASSQDGIRGIIQYF
TGCGCCAGCAGCCAAGATGGCATCAGGGGGATCATTCAGTACTTC
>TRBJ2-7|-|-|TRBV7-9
CASSLLEGNEQYF
TGTGCCAGCAGCTTACTCGAGGGGAACGAGCAGTACTTC
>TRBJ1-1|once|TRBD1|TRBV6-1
CASAPGQGAEAFF
TGTGCCAGCGCACCGGGACAGGGCGCTGAAGCTTTCTTT
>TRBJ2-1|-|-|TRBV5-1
CASSWPPGEQFF
TGCGCCAGCAGCTGGCCCCCGGGTGAGCAGTTCTTC
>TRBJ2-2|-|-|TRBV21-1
CASIGPGGNTGELFF
TGTGCCAGTATCGGCCCCGGGGGCAACACCGGGGAGCTGTTTTTT
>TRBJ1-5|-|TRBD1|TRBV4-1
CASSQDRGTGTDMQPQHF
TGCGCCAGCAGCCAAGATCGCGGGACAGGGACTGACATGCAGCCCCAGCATTTT
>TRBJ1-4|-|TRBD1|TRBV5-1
CASSHPRGETNEKLFF
TGCGCCAGCAGCCACCCCAGGGGGGAGACTAATGAAAAACTGTTTTTT
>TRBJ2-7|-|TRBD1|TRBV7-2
CASSSRQGANEQYF
TGTGCCAGCAGCTCCCGGCAGGGGGCCAACGAGCAGTACTTC
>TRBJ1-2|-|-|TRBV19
CASSTSQALGGYTF
TGTGCCAGTAGTACGTCGCAGGCTCTGGGGGGCTACACCTTC
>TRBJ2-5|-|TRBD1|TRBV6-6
CASSRSAGGRKETQYF
TGTGCCAGCAGTCGGAGCGCAGGGGGTAGGAAAGAGACCCAGTACTTC
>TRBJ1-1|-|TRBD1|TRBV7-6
CASSLGRTGGRGAEAFF
TGTGCCAGCAGCTTGGGTAGGACAGGAGGAAGGGGGGCTGAAGCTTTCTTT
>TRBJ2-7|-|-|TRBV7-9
CASSYGTAANEQYF
TGTGCCAGCAGTTATGGGACCGCCGCCAACGAGCAGTACTTC
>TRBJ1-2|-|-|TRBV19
CASWGRSDYGYTF
TGTGCCAGTTGGGGGAGGTCGGACTATGGCTACACCTTC
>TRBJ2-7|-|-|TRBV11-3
CASSLVSSYEQYF
TGTGCCAGCAGCTTAGTCAGCTCCTACGAGCAGTACTTC
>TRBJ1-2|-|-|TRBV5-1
CASSSAVNYGYTF
TGCGCCAGCAGCTCGGCGGTAAACTATGGCTACACCTTC
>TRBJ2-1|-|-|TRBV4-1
CASSPPPARYNEQFF
TGCGCCAGCAGCCCCCCCCCGGCACGCTACAATGAGCAGTTCTTC
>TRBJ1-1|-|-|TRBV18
CASSPRGPEAFF
TGTGCCAGCTCACCCAGGGGCCCTGAAGCTTTCTTT
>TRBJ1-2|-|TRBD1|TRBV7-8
CASTTSVRPGQGMKGYTF
TGTGCCAGCACCACTTCAGTACGGCCGGGACAGGGGATGAAAGGCTACACCTTC
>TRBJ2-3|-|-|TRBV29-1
CSVSADTQYF
TGCAGCGTTTCGGCAGATACGCAGTATTTT
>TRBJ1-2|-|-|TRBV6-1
CASSDQGPPYGYTF
TGTGCCAGCAGCGACCAGGGTCCCCCCTATGGCTACACCTTC
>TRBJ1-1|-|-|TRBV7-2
CASSSPGPRRTEAFF
TGTGCCAGCAGCTCTCCGGGCCCGAGGAGGACTGAAGCTTTCTTT